This note documents a single T cell receptor (beta chain) sequence. The data were taken from a study of blood T cell repertoires in COVID-19. For the study at large: The origin of the acute and convalescent COVID-19 samples was the United States, Italy and Spain. The analysed material was cDNA or gDNA that came from T cells, B-cell-depleted T cells, or PBMCs.

Original methodology: Nucleated cell number was recorded as an estimate derived from reference gene primer amplification. Produced via immunoSEQ multiplex PCR; TCRdb's table is partial and in-frame only. V and J calls and clone size follow that table, whereas D and trimming were derived from the DNA. The sample yields around 100,000 clones, over 70% seen once. V lost 2 bases and J lost 4; bases outside the gene matches: 5. The CDR3 is 15 residues long. CDR1 MGHRA and CDR2 YSYEKL come from the germline V gene. The origin of this receptor is a woman between 70 and 85 years old with acute or convalescent COVID-19. Sequencing was done on a sample of peripheral blood. The chain uses TRBV4-1 and TRBJ1-2; TRBD1 matches 9 bases. The CDR3 loop reads CASSQIWDRAYGYTF. DNA for the CDR3: TGCGCCAGCAGCCAAATCTGGGACAGGGCCTATGGCTACACCTTC.